This is a list of T cell receptor beta chains from one sample in a study of T cell changes during pregnancy in multiple sclerosis. Libraries were prepared by immunoSEQ multiplex PCR; TCRdb keeps only in-frame clonotypes and omits some of them. Among approximately 100,000 clones listed, almost 95% were seen once. The sample here was peripheral blood, taken after pregnancy. Receptors originate from a female donor with multiple sclerosis, enrolled in a pregnancy study. Both conserved end residues are part of each CDR3. The D gene is left open where the match is weak. Some rows have no size entry. The others give once, few or many, or a class for an expanded clone.

J gene | D gene | V gene | clone size | CDR3 DNA | CDR3 protein
TRBJ1-4 | TRBD1 | TRBV7-2 | . | TGTGCCAGCAGCCGAGGGGGACAGGGTAATGAAAAACTGTTTTTT | CASSRGGQGNEKLFF
TRBJ1-2 | TRBD1 | TRBV27 | . | TGTGCCAGCAGTTTAGGGACAGGGGAGGGCTACACCTTC | CASSLGTGEGYTF
TRBJ1-1 | TRBD1 | TRBV5-1 | . | TGCGCCAGCAGCCACGGGACAGCTTACACTGAAGCTTTCTTT | CASSHGTAYTEAFF
TRBJ2-5 | TRBD2 | TRBV28 | . | TGTGCCAGCAGCTTAGCGGGCGCGGGCGGGACCCAGTACTTC | CASSLAGAGGTQYF
TRBJ2-5 | . | TRBV19 | . | TGTGCCAGTAGTATACGGGTTCAGGAGACCCAGTACTTC | CASSIRVQETQYF
TRBJ2-1 | TRBD2 | TRBV15 | . | TGTGCCACCAGCAGAGCTAGCGGGGGGCCTCCCGAGCAGTTCTTC | CATSRASGGPPEQFF
TRBJ2-3 | TRBD2 | TRBV4-1 | . | TGCGCCAGCAGCCAGGTTAAGTCCGGGACTAGCGGGAGGTCAAGAGATACGCAGTATTTT | CASSQVKSGTSGRSRDTQYF
TRBJ1-6 | . | TRBV5-4 | . | TGTGCCAGCAGCTCGGCCCAGAGGAGCTCCTATAATTCACCCCTCCACTTT | CASSSAQRSSYNSPLHF
TRBJ1-1 | . | TRBV6-5 | once | TGTGCCAGCAGTTTGCCAGGAAACACTGAAGCTTTCTTT | CASSLPGNTEAFF
TRBJ1-2 | . | TRBV7-2 | . | TGTGCCAGCAGCTCCGGGGGGACCATCTCTATAAGGAAGGATGGCTACACCTTC | CASSSGGTISIRKDGYTF
TRBJ2-1 | . | TRBV21-1 | . | TGTGCCAGCATCCGGGACAGGGCCTACAATGAGCAGTTCTTC | CASIRDRAYNEQFF
TRBJ1-4 | . | TRBV18 | . | TGTGCCAGCTCACCACCGGGATTAGGACAGAAACTGTTTTTT | CASSPPGLGQKLFF
TRBJ1-3 | TRBD1 | TRBV28 | . | TGTGCCAGCAGTTTATGGGCGGGAACGGACAGGGGAAACACCATATATTTT | CASSLWAGTDRGNTIYF
TRBJ1-2 | TRBD1 | TRBV5-1 | . | TGCGCCAGCAGCTTGAATCGGGACAGGGATGGCTACACCTTC | CASSLNRDRDGYTF
TRBJ2-3 | TRBD2 | TRBV4-3 | . | TGCGCCAGCAGCCTCAATGAACTAGCGGGGGGAGAAGATACGCAGTATTTT | CASSLNELAGGEDTQYF
TRBJ1-2 | TRBD1 | TRBV5-1 | . | TGCGCCAGCAGCCTTTCGGGACAGGAGGCAGGTGGCTACACCTTC | CASSLSGQEAGGYTF
TRBJ2-7 | . | TRBV27 | . | TGTGCCAGCAGTTTATCGGGGGGGGGCAGGGCCTACGAGCAGTACTTC | CASSLSGGGRAYEQYF
TRBJ2-1 | . | TRBV14 | . | TGTGCCAGCAGCCAAGTCGGGGGATCCTACAATGAGCAGTTCTTC | CASSQVGGSYNEQFF
TRBJ2-7 | . | TRBV9 | once | TGTGCCAGCAGCCGGCGGGTGGGAGGAGGGTCCGAGCAGTACTTC | CASSRRVGGGSEQYF
TRBJ1-2 | . | TRBV7-9 | . | TGTGCCAGCAGCTTAGGCACAGCATTTTATGGCTACACCTTC | CASSLGTAFYGYTF
TRBJ1-1 | . | TRBV5-1 | . | TGCGCCAGCACCCTAGGGGGCACTGAAGCTTTCTTT | CASTLGGTEAFF
TRBJ2-3 | TRBD2 | TRBV5-4 | . | TGTGCCAGCAGCACCGGGACTAGCGGACGCACAGATACGCAGTATTTT | CASSTGTSGRTDTQYF
TRBJ1-6 | TRBD1 | TRBV4-2 | few | TGTGCCAGCAGCCAAGCCGGACAGGCTTATTCACCCCTCCACTTT | CASSQAGQAYSPLHF
TRBJ2-7 | TRBD2 | TRBV18 | . | TGTGCCAGCTCCCAGCGGGAATACGAGCAGTACTTC | CASSQREYEQYF
TRBJ1-2 | . | TRBV27 | . | TGTGCCAGCAGTCCCCTCGGGGGAATAACTAACTATGGCTACACCTTC | CASSPLGGITNYGYTF
TRBJ1-1 | TRBD1 | TRBV4-1 | once | TGCGCCAGCAGCCAGTTGACAGGGGGCGTAACTGAAGCTTTCTTT | CASSQLTGGVTEAFF